This T cell receptor (beta chain) was captured by sequencing in a study of response to subunit inactivated influenza vaccine. Study-level findings and limits: Authors proposed each seasonal influenza vaccination draws in few new T cells.

V lost 5 bases and J lost 9; bases outside the gene matches: 12. This CDR3 has 15 amino acids. Germline V gene lookup returns CDR1 SGHVS and CDR2 FQNEAQ. One entry per CDR3 protein results from TCRdb running MiXCR on the RT-PCR reads. The profile covers about 190,000 distinct CDR3 sequences, with approximately 15% appearing a single time and approximately 24% taken by the ten largest. This clonotype occurred a few times. The target antigen is unknown. The receptor comes from a man between 45 and 60 years old who received an inactivated influenza vaccine. Source: CD8+ T cells sorted from PBMCs, taken around 5 days after vaccination. The chain combines TRBV7-8 with TRBJ2-1; TRBD1 matches at 8 bases. CDR3 protein: CASSLDRGTYSEQFF. The CDR3 DNA reads TGTGCCAGCAGCCTAGACAGGGGTACGTATAGTGAGCAGTTCTTC.